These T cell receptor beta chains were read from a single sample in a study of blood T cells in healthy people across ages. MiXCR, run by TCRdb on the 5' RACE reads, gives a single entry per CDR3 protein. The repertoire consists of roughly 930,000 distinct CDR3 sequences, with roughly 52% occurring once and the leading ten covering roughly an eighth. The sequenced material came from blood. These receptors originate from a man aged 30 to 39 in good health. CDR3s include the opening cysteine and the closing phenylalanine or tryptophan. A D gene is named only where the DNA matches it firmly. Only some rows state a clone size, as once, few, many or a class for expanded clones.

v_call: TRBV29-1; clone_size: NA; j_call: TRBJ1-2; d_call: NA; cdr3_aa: CSVVPKIRNYGYTF; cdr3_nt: TGCAGCGTTGTCCCGAAAATCAGAAACTATGGCTACACCTTC
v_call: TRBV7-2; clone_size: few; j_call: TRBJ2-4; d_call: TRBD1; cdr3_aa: CASSYTGENIQYF; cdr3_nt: TGTGCCAGCAGCTATACAGGGGAAAACATTCAGTACTTC
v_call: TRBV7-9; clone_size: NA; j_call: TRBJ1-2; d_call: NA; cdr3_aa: CASSFQAVANYGYTF; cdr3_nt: TGTGCCAGCAGCTTCCAGGCTGTAGCTAACTATGGCTACACCTTC
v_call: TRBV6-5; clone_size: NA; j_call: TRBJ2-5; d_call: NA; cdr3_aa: CATSDRLETQYF; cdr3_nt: TGTGCCACCTCCGACAGGCTAGAGACCCAGTACTTC
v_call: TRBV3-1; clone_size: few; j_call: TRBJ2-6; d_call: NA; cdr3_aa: CASSQLFSGANVLTF; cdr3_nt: TGTGCCAGCAGCCAACTGTTTTCTGGGGCCAACGTCCTGACTTTC
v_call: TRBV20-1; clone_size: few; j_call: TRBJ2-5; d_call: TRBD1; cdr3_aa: CRTGTGSEQYF; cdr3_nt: TGCAGGACCGGGACAGGGTCTGAGCAGTACTTC
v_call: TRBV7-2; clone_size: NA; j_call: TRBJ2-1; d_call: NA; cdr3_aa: CASSLLGGAGSYNEQFF; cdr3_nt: TGTGCCAGCAGCCTTTTGGGGGGCGCGGGATCTTACAATGAGCAGTTCTTC
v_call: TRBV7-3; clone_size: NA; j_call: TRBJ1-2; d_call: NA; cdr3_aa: CASSSERDKILGYGYTF; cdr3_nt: TGTGCCAGCAGCTCGGAAAGGGACAAAATATTGGGCTATGGCTACACCTTC
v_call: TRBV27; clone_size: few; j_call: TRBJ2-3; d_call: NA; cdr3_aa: CASSLVTQYF; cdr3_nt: TGTGCCAGCAGTTTAGTTACGCAGTATTTT
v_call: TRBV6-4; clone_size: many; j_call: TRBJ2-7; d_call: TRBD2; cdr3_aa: CASSEGLAGHNEQYF; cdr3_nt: TGTGCCAGCAGTGAGGGCCTAGCGGGGCACAATGAGCAGTACTTC
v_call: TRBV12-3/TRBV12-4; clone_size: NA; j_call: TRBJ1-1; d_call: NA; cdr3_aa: CASTFGIPGTEAFF; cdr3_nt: TGTGCCAGCACCTTCGGGATCCCCGGCACTGAAGCTTTCTTT
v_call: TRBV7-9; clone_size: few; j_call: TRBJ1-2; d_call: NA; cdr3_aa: CASSLALGGSSGYTF; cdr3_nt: TGTGCCAGCAGCTTAGCGCTAGGTGGCAGCTCTGGCTACACCTTC
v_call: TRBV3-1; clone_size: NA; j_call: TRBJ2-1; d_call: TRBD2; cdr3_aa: CASSQGNLAGGTQETQFF; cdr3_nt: TGTGCCAGCAGCCAAGGCAACCTAGCGGGGGGTACACAAGAGACCCAGTTCTTC
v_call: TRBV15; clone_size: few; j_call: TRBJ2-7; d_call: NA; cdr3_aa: CATSRDLAGTEQYF; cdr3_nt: TGTGCCACCAGCAGAGATCTGGCAGGTACCGAGCAGTACTTC
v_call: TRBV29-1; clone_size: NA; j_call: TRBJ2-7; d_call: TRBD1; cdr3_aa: CSVKQGAAYEQYF; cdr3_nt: TGCAGCGTAAAACAGGGGGCCGCCTACGAGCAGTACTTC
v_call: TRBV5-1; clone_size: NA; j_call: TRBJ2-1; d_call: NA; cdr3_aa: CASSLGTAGSSSYDEQFF; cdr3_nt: TGCGCCAGCAGCTTGGGGACAGCGGGGTCTAGCTCCTACGATGAGCAGTTCTTC
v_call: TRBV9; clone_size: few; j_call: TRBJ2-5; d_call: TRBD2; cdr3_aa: CASSATSGDVGETQYF; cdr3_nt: TGTGCCAGCAGCGCGACTAGCGGGGATGTCGGCGAGACCCAGTACTTC
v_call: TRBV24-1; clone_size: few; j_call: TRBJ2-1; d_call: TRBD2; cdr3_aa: CATSDLRGGGNEQFF; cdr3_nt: TGTGCCACCAGTGATTTGCGGGGGGGTGGCAATGAGCAGTTCTTC